The 27 T cell receptor beta chains in this list originate from one sample, sequenced in a study of cytomegalovirus exposure and HLA in healthy donors. The PCR was carried out with 60 Vbeta primers and 13 Jbeta primers. Profiling relied on immunoSEQ multiplex PCR, and the TCRdb table lists in-frame clones only, not all of them. The sample table includes 130,000 to 150,000 clones. Sample: PBMCs. These receptors originate from a male donor in good health and CMV-seronegative.

This chain uses TRBV6-5 with TRBJ2-5, with TRBD2 matching 11 bases. V gave up 7 bases and J gave up 3 bases; unmatched junction bases: 7. The CDR3 is made up of 15 amino acids. Per germline, CDR1 MNHEY and CDR2 SVGAGI. CDR3 protein: CASIGLGLAEETQYF. CDR3 DNA sequence: TGTGCCAGCATCGGACTGGGACTAGCGGAAGAGACCCAGTACTTC.

J is TRBJ1-4 and V is TRBV7-6; weak D call: TRBD1 (5 bases). Germline V gives CDR1 SGHVS, CDR2 FNYEAQ. The V end lost 1 base, the J end lost 5 bases, and 11 bases lay between the germline ends. The CDR3 is made up of 15 amino acids. CDR3 nucleotides: TGTGCCAGCAGCTTAGTAGGCAGGGAAAATGAAAAACTGTTTTTT. Protein product: CASSLVGRENEKLFF.

The chain has TRBV14 and TRBJ1-1, with TRBD1 matching 7 bases. CDR3 size: 15 residues. Trimming cost V 4 bases and J 6 bases; bases outside gene matches: 11. CDR1 is SGHDN and CDR2 is FVKESK in the germline V gene. The CDR3 region is CASSPMTGYLAEAFF. CDR3 bases: TGTGCCAGCAGCCCCATGACAGGGTATTTGGCTGAAGCTTTCTTT.

The chain uses TRBV7-9 and TRBJ2-7; a possible D gene is TRBD2 (8 bases). Germline CDR1 and CDR2: SEHNR and FQNEAQ (reference sequence). V lost 10 bases to trimming and J lost 0 bases, with 19 bases between them. This CDR3 contains 15 residues. CDR3 bases: TGTGCCACCTCGGGAGGGGACAGAAGCTCCTACGAGCAGTACTTC. This translates into CATSGGDRSSYEQYF. Variable domain in full (rest from reference TRBV7-9 and TRBJ2-7): DTGVSQNPRHKITKRGQNVTFRCDPISEHNRLYWYRQTLGQGPEFLTYFQNEAQLEKSRLLSDRFSAERPKGSFSTLEIQRTEQGDSAMYLCATSGGDRSSYEQYFGPGTRLTVT.

The CDR3 coding sequence is TGTGCCAGTAGCCCCACGGCGGGTACCGGAATCTATGGCTACACCTTC. This translates into CASSPTAGTGIYGYTF. The chain is built from TRBV19 and TRBJ1-2; no firm D call. The CDR3 contains 16 residues. Germline CDR1 is LNHDA and CDR2 is SQIVND (reference sequence). The V and J ends lost 6 bases and 4 bases respectively, with 21 bases between them.

This chain links TRBV25-1 with TRBJ2-5; weak D call: TRBD2 (5 bases). The V gene's germline CDR1 is MGHDK and CDR2 SYGVNS. The CDR3 loop spans 15 amino acids. V was cut by 2 bases and J by 5 bases, with 15 bases left in between. The CDR3 nucleotides read TGTGCCAGCAGTGAACCCCGGGTGGGCGGGGAGACCCAGTACTTC. Encoded protein: CASSEPRVGGETQYF.

V is TRBV6-5 and J is TRBJ1-1; D is possibly TRBD1 (6 bases). The CDR3 runs 13 residues. V gave up 7 bases and J gave up 6 bases, with 15 bases separating them. CDR1 is MNHEY, CDR2 SVGAGI, per germline. CDR3 DNA sequence: TGTGCCAGCACCTCAACAGGGCCCGCTGAAGCTTTCTTT. This translates into CASTSTGPAEAFF.

J is TRBJ2-7 and V is TRBV7-6; 10 bases align to TRBD2. The CDR3 has 16 residues. The junction had 3 bases not matched to a gene; V was cut back by 1 base and J by 0 bases. CDR1 is SGHVS and CDR2 is FNYEAQ in the germline V gene. The CDR3 bases are TGTGCCAGCAGCTTAGTACTAGCGGGGAGCTCCTACGAGCAGTACTTC. This sequence encodes CASSLVLAGSSYEQYF.

This sequence joins TRBV29-1 and TRBJ1-1; D perhaps matches TRBD1 (6 bases). CDR3 size: 12 residues. Trimming removed 3 bases from V and 3 bases from J, with 8 bases in between. In germline, CDR1 is SQVTM, CDR2 ANQGSEA. The CDR3 DNA reads as TGCAGCGTTGAGCACAGGGACACTGAAGCTTTCTTT. Protein sequence: CSVEHRDTEAFF.

J is TRBJ2-7 and V is TRBV6-5; D might be TRBD1 (6 bases). This CDR3 has 16 amino acids. V shed 2 bases and J shed 2 bases, with 16 bases lying between them. Looked up from germline, CDR1 is MNHEY and CDR2 is SVGAGI. DNA of the CDR3: TGTGCCAGCAGTTACCACAGTGTAGGGGGTCCCTACGAGCAGTACTTC. Protein sequence: CASSYHSVGGPYEQYF.

The J gene is TRBJ1-5, the V gene TRBV19; D is ambiguous. V shed 10 bases and J shed 1 base, with 8 bases lying between them. The CDR3 spans 12 residues. Germline V gene data show CDR1 as LNHDA and CDR2 as SQIVND (reference sequence). DNA of the CDR3: TGTGCCACCGCTCGGAGCAATCAGCCCCAGCATTTT. Its protein product is CATARSNQPQHF. The full variable domain, completed using reference TRBV19 and TRBJ1-5, is DGGITQSPKYLFRKEGQNVTLSCEQNLNHDAMYWYRQDPGQGLRLIYYSQIVNDFQKGDIAEGYSVSREKKESFPLTVTSAQKNPTAFYLCATARSNQPQHFGDGTRLSIL.

The chain joins TRBV9 to TRBJ1-1, with D perhaps matching TRBD1 (5 bases). With 3 bases removed from V and 1 base from J, the gap between germline ends came to 13 bases. Germline-derived CDR1 and CDR2 are SGDLS and YYNGEE. This CDR3 is built from 15 residues. CDR3: CASSDFRRENTEAFF. The CDR3, as DNA: TGTGCCAGCAGCGATTTTCGCAGGGAGAACACTGAAGCTTTCTTT.

V and J are TRBV14 and TRBJ2-5, with 7 bases aligning to TRBD1. The CDR3 sequence is 16 residues long. Germline-derived CDR1 and CDR2 are SGHDN and FVKESK. With 0 bases clipped from V and 3 bases from J, the junction kept 7 bases outside the gene matches. Written as DNA, the CDR3 is TGTGCCAGCAGCCAAGAAACAGGGGCTTTGGAAGAGACCCAGTACTTC. Translating it yields CASSQETGALEETQYF.

The rearrangement links TRBV5-1 to TRBJ1-1; D unclear. V was clipped by 4 bases and J by 2 bases, with 6 bases between them. The CDR3 totals 12 residues. Germline loops: CDR1 SGHRS, CDR2 YFSETQ. The CDR3 DNA reads TGCGCCAGCAGCCCGGGAAACACTGAAGCTTTCTTT. Translating gives CASSPGNTEAFF. The complete variable domain, with remaining parts taken from reference TRBV5-1 and TRBJ1-1, reads KAGVTQTPRYLIKTRGQQVTLSCSPISGHRSVSWYQQTPGQGLQFLFEYFSETQRNKGNFPGRFSGRQFSNSRSEMNVSTLELGDSALYLCASSPGNTEAFFGQGTRLTVV.

V and J are TRBV9 and TRBJ2-7; D is unclear. V was cut by 0 bases and J by 0 bases, with 13 bases left in between. Germline V lookup: CDR1 SGDLS, CDR2 YYNGEE. The CDR3 sequence is 16 residues long. The DNA for the CDR3 is TGTGCCAGCAGCGTAGGAGGAGCGAGAGGCTCCTACGAGCAGTACTTC. This sequence encodes CASSVGGARGSYEQYF.

The V call is TRBV28, the J call TRBJ2-7, with 9 bases matching TRBD1. The length of the CDR3 is 14 residues. V gave up 5 bases and J gave up 0 bases; unmatched junction bases: 2. Germline V gene sequence: CDR1 MDHEN, CDR2 SYDVKM. The CDR3 DNA is TGTGCCAGCAGTAAGACAGGGGGCTCCTACGAGCAGTACTTC. Residues: CASSKTGGSYEQYF.

The chain uses TRBV9 and TRBJ1-1; 11 positions agree with TRBD1. J gave up 1 base and V 1 base, and 3 bases lay outside the gene matches. CDR1 is SGDLS and CDR2 is YYNGEE in the germline V gene. CDR3 size: 16 residues. CDR3 sequence (DNA): TGTGCCAGCAGCGTATATGGGACAGGGGGGAACACTGAAGCTTTCTTT. Its protein product is CASSVYGTGGNTEAFF.

The genes are TRBV6-5 and TRBJ1-4, with unresolved D. This CDR3 has 15 residues. The germline V gene has CDR1 MNHEY and CDR2 SVGAGI. V lost 0 bases and J lost 0, with 5 bases in between. The CDR3 DNA reads as TGTGCCAGCAGTTACTCACCGGCAACTAATGAAAAACTGTTTTTT. This codes for CASSYSPATNEKLFF.

The CDR3 bases are TGTGCCAGCAGCTTCGGACAGGCGAACACTGAAGCTTTCTTT. Residues: CASSFGQANTEAFF. The chain recombines TRBV7-9 with TRBJ1-1; 7 positions agree with TRBD1. There are 14 residues in the CDR3. V dropped 3 bases and J dropped 1; count of bases not matched to a gene: 2. Per the germline V gene, CDR1 is SEHNR and CDR2 is FQNEAQ (reference sequence).

This rearrangement joins TRBV6-5 to TRBJ1-5, with TRBD1 matching over 8 bases. Trimming at V came to 5 bases and at J to 6 bases, leaving 9 bases not matched to a gene. There are 15 residues in the CDR3. The germline gives CDR1 MNHEY, CDR2 SVGAGI. CDR3 protein: CASSPTGEWGQPQHF. The CDR3 DNA reads as TGTGCCAGCAGTCCGACAGGGGAATGGGGTCAGCCCCAGCATTTT.

V and J are TRBV9 and TRBJ2-1; 8 bases map to TRBD2. The CDR3 is 13 amino acids. Germline V gives CDR1 SGDLS, CDR2 YYNGEE. J lost 10 bases, V lost 4 bases, and 7 bases had no gene match. CDR3: CASSPGTSGEQFF. The CDR3 nucleotides are TGTGCCAGCAGCCCCGGGACTAGTGGGGAGCAGTTCTTC.

V gene TRBV5-1 combines with J gene TRBJ2-5; possibly TRBD1 for D (6 bases). This CDR3 region has 16 residues. The V and J ends lost 0 bases and 5 bases respectively, with 17 bases between them. The germline V gene has CDR1 SGHRS and CDR2 YFSETQ. CDR3: CASSLAGRGRDETQYF. CDR3 DNA: TGCGCCAGCAGCTTGGCCGGCAGGGGCAGGGACGAGACCCAGTACTTC.

The genes are TRBV7-9 and TRBJ1-2, with a possible D match to TRBD1 (6 bases). The CDR3 is 16 residues long. Between the trimmed V and J ends, which lost 3 bases and 8 bases, there was a span of 22 bases. Germline V gene data show CDR1 as SEHNR and CDR2 as FQNEAQ (reference sequence). The CDR3: CASSFGTGGAAGGYTF. The CDR3 DNA reads as TGTGCCAGCAGCTTTGGAACGGGGGGCGCCGCGGGGGGCTACACCTTC.

The chain employs TRBV7-9 and TRBJ1-5; 7 nucleotides line up with TRBD1. CDR1 and CDR2 from the germline V gene are SEHNR and FQNEAQ (reference sequence). This CDR3 spans 15 amino acids. Losses at the gene ends were 5 bases for V and 5 bases for J; bases not matched to a gene: 9. CDR3 nucleotides: TGTGCCAGCAGCCCCGGGACAGCCGCTTATCAGCCCCAGCATTTT. Its protein is CASSPGTAAYQPQHF.

V and J are TRBV30 and TRBJ1-5; perhaps TRBD1 as D (5 bases). CDR3 length: 13 amino acids. V was pared by 2 bases and J by 7 bases, with 12 bases between. Looked up from germline, CDR1 is GTSNPN and CDR2 is SVGIG (reference sequence). In DNA form, the CDR3 reads TGTGCCTGGAGTACCCGGGACTTCCAGCCCCAGCATTTT. This gives the protein CAWSTRDFQPQHF.

The chain combines TRBV2 with TRBJ2-7, with D possibly being TRBD2 (5 bases). CDR3 length equals 13 residues. Trimming pared 6 bases from V and 5 bases from J, leaving 14 bases between. CDR1 SNHLY and CDR2 FYNNEI come from the germline V gene. CDR3 bases: TGTGCCAGCAGGAAGGCGGAGGCCCACGAGCAGTACTTC. As protein: CASRKAEAHEQYF.

The rearrangement joins TRBV19 to TRBJ2-3; 9 nucleotides align to TRBD2. Trimming removed 6 bases from V and 2 bases from J; junction bases left unmatched: 9. The CDR3 totals 16 residues. CDR1 and CDR2 (germline): LNHDA, SQIVND (reference sequence). The chain's CDR3 is CASRHVAGELTDTQYF. CDR3 DNA: TGTGCCAGTAGGCACGTAGCGGGAGAACTCACAGATACGCAGTATTTT.